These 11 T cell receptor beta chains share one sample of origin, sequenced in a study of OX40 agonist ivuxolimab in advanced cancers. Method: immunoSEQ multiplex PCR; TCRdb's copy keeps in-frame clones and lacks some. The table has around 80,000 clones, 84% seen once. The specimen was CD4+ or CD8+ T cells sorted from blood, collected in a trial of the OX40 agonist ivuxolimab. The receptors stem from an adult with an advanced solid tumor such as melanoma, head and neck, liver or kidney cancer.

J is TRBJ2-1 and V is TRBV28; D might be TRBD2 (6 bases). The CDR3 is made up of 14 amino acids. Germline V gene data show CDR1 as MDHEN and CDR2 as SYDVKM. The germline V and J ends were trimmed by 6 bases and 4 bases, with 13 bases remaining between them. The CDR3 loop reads CASSLAPSYNEQFF. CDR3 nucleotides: TGTGCCAGCAGCCTAGCGCCTTCATACAATGAGCAGTTCTTC.

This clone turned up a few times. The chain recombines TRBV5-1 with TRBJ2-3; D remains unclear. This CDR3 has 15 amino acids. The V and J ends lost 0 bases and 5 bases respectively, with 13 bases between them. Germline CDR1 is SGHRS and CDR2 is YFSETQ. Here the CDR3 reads CASSLDSSAGDTQYF. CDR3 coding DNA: TGCGCCAGCAGCTTGGATTCCTCGGCAGGAGATACGCAGTATTTT.

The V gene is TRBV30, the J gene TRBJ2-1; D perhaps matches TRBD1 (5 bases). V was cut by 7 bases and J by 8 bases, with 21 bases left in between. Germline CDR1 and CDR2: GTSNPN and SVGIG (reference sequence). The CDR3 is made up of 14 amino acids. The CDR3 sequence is CASMLVGRVYEQFF. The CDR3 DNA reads TGTGCCTCCATGCTGGTGGGCAGGGTCTATGAGCAGTTCTTC.

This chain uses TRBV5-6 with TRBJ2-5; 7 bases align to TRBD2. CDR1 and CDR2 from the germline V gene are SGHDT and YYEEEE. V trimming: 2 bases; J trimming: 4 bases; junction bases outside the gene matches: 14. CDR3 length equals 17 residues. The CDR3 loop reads CASSLPGLVGGRETQYF. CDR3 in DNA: TGTGCCAGCAGCTTACCTGGACTAGTGGGAGGGAGAGAGACCCAGTACTTC.

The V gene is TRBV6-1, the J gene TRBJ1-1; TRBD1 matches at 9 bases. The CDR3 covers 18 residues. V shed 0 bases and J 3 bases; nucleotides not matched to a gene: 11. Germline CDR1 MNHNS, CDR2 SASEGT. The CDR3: CASSEARSGTGRDTEAFF. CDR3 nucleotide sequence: TGTGCCAGCAGTGAAGCCCGCTCCGGGACAGGGCGGGACACTGAAGCTTTCTTT.

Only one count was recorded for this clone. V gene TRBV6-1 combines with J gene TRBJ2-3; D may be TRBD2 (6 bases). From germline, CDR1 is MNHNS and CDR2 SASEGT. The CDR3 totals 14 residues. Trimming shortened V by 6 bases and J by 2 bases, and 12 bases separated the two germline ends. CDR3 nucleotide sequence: TGTGCCAGCAGGCGGGGACCCACCACAGATACGCAGTATTTT. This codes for CASRRGPTTDTQYF.

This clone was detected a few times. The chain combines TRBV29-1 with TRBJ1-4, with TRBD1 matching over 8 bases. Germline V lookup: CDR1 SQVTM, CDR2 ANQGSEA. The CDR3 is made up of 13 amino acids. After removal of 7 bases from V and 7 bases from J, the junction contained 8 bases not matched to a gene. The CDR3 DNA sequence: TGCAGCGCCCAGGACAGGGCGGGTGAAAAACTGTTTTTT. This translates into CSAQDRAGEKLFF.

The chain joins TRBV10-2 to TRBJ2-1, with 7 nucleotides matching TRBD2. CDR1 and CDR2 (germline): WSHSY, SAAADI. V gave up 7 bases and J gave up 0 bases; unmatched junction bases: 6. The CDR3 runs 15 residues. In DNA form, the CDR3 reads TGCGCCAGCAAGCCCAGCGGGGTCTCCTACAATGAGCAGTTCTTC. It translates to CASKPSGVSYNEQFF.

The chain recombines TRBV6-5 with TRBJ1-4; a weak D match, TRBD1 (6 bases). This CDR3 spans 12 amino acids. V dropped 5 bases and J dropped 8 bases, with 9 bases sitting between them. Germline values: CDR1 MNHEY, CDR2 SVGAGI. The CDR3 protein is CASSDRGEKLFF. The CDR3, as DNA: TGTGCCAGCAGTGATAGGGGGGAAAAACTGTTTTTT.

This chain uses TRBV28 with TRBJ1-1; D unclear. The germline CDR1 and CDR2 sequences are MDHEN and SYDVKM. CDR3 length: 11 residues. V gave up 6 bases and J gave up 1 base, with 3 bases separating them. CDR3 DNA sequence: TGTGCCAGCAGAGAGAACACTGAAGCTTTCTTT. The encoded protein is CASRENTEAFF.

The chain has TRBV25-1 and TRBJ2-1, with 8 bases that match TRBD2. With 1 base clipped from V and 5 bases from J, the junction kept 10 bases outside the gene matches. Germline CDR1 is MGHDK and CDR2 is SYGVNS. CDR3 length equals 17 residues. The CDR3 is CASSELGGGPAHNEQFF. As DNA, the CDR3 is TGTGCCAGCAGTGAATTGGGCGGGGGGCCGGCCCACAATGAGCAGTTCTTC.